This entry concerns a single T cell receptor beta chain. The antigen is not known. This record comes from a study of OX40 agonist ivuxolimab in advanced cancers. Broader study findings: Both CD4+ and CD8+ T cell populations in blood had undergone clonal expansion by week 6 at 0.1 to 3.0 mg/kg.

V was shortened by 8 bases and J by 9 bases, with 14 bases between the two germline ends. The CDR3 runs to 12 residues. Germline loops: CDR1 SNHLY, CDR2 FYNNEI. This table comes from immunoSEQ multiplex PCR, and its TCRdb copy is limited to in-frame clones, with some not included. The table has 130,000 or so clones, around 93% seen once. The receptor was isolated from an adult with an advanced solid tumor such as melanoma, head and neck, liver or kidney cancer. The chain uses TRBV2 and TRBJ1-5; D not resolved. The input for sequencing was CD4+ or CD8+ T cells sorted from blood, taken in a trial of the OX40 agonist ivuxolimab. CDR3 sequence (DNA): TGTGCCAGCGGGGAGGAGACCCCGCCCCAGCATTTT. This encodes CASGEETPPQHF.